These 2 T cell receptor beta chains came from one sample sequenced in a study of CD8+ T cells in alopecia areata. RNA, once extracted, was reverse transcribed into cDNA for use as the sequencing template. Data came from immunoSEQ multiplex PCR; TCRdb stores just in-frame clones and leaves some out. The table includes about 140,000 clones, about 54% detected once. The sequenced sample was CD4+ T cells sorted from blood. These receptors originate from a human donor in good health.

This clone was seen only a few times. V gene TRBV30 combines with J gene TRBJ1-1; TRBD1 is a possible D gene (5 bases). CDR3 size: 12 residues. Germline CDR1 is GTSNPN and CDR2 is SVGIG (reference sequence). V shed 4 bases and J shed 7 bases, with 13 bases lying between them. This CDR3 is CAWTFGGVEAFF. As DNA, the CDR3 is TGTGCCTGGACGTTTGGGGGGGTTGAAGCTTTCTTT.

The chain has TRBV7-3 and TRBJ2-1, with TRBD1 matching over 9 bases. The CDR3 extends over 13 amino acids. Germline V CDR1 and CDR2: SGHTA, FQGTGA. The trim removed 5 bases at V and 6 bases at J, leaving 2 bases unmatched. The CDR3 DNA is TGTGCCAGCAGCCGGGACAGGGCCAATGAGCAGTTCTTC. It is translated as CASSRDRANEQFF. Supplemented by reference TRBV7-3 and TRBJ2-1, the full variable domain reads GAGVSQTPSNKVTEKGKYVELRCDPISGHTALYWYRQSLGQGPEFLIYFQGTGAADDSGLPNDRFFAVRPEGSVSTLKIQRTERGDSAVYLCASSRDRANEQFFGPGTRLTVL.